These T cell receptor beta chains were read from a single sample in a study of T cells in Graves' hyperthyroidism and ophthalmopathy. Each CDR3 protein is one row after TCRdb ran MiXCR on the multiplex PCR reads. The repertoire consists of 550,000 to 850,000 distinct CDR3 sequences, with roughly a sixth occurring once and the leading ten covering over 15%. Input material: blood. These receptors came from a woman aged 50 to 60 with Graves' hyperthyroidism that later progressed to Graves' ophthalmopathy. CDR3s include the opening cysteine and the closing phenylalanine or tryptophan. The order of the fields is V gene, clone size, J gene, D gene, CDR3 protein, CDR3 DNA. A D gene is named only where the DNA matches it firmly. Expanded clones get a size class; other rows say once, few or many, or leave the size out.

TRBV4-1	few	TRBJ1-5	.	CASSRSPGQPQHF	TGCGCCAGCAGCCGCTCCCCGGGTCAGCCCCAGCATTTT
TRBV18	many	TRBJ1-1	.	CASSPAGHNTEAFF	TGTGCCAGCTCACCGGCAGGCCATAACACTGAAGCTTTCTTT
TRBV2	.	TRBJ2-3	.	CASSPGPLGDTQYF	TGTGCCAGCAGTCCCGGGCCTCTCGGGGATACGCAGTATTTT
TRBV20-1	.	TRBJ1-6	.	CSARRENSNSPLHF	TGCAGTGCTAGAAGGGAGAATTCTAATTCACCCCTCCACTTT
TRBV3-1	many	TRBJ1-5	.	CASSSSRAEQPQHF	TGTGCCAGCAGCTCCTCAAGGGCGGAACAGCCCCAGCATTTT
TRBV30	.	TRBJ1-5	.	CAWSAHRSQPQHF	TGTGCCTGGAGTGCCCACAGAAGCCAGCCCCAGCATTTT
TRBV6-1	few	TRBJ1-5	.	CASSSGVANNQPQHF	TGTGCCAGCAGCTCAGGGGTCGCAAACAATCAGCCCCAGCATTTT
TRBV6-2/TRBV6-3	many	TRBJ2-7	TRBD2	CASSPLAGGTISYTYEQYF	TGTGCCAGCAGCCCTTTAGCGGGGGGAACAATTTCGTACACCTACGAGCAGTACTTC
TRBV11-3	many	TRBJ2-2	.	CASSARTTLNTGELFF	TGTGCCAGCAGCGCTCGGACCACCCTGAACACCGGGGAGCTGTTTTTT
TRBV5-1	few	TRBJ2-3	.	CASSLGRVETDTQYF	TGCGCCAGCAGCTTGGGCAGGGTCGAAACAGATACGCAGTATTTT
TRBV20-1	few	TRBJ2-1	.	CSASWVNEQFF	TGCAGTGCTAGTTGGGTGAATGAGCAGTTCTTC
TRBV20-1	many	TRBJ2-7	.	CSARGPSQIEQYF	TGCAGTGCTAGAGGTCCTAGCCAAATCGAGCAGTACTTC
TRBV20-1	many	TRBJ2-1	TRBD2	CSARSGGAEEQFF	TGCAGTGCTAGGAGCGGGGGGGCGGAGGAGCAGTTCTTC
TRBV7-6	many	TRBJ2-5	.	CASSLTRGWKTQYF	TGTGCCAGCAGCTTAACCCGGGGGTGGAAGACCCAGTACTTC
TRBV5-1	few	TRBJ2-2	TRBD1	CASSGTGGQNTGEPFF	TGCGCCAGCAGCGGGACAGGGGGCCAGAACACCGGGGAGCCGTTTTTT
TRBV20-1	.	TRBJ1-6	.	CSAVFSRGLHF	TGCAGCGCTGTTTTTAGTAGGGGCCTCCACTTT
TRBV4-2	.	TRBJ1-2	TRBD1	CASSQAWGKQGANYGYTF	TGTGCCAGCAGCCAAGCTTGGGGTAAACAGGGGGCTAACTATGGCTACACCTTC
TRBV6-5	few	TRBJ1-3	.	CASSYGVTGNTIYF	TGTGCCAGCAGTTACGGGGTCACGGGAAACACCATATATTTT
TRBV9	.	TRBJ2-7	.	CASSVAPDSYEQYF	TGTGCCAGCAGCGTAGCCCCCGACTCCTACGAGCAGTACTTC
TRBV7-2	many	TRBJ1-2	.	CASSPTGADYGYTF	TGTGCCAGCAGCCCCACGGGGGCTGACTATGGCTACACCTTC
TRBV6-9	few	TRBJ1-2	TRBD1	CASSYDPDRASNYGYTF	TGTGCCAGCAGTTACGATCCGGACAGGGCGTCCAACTATGGCTACACCTTC
TRBV5-6	many	TRBJ1-1	.	CASSKSLQPEAFF	TGTGCCAGCAGCAAAAGTCTCCAACCTGAAGCTTTCTTT
TRBV6-1	.	TRBJ2-3	TRBD2	CASSPLRGGATDTQYF	TGTGCCAGCAGTCCCCTCCGGGGGGGTGCCACAGATACGCAGTATTTT
TRBV12-3/TRBV12-4	many	TRBJ2-5	.	CASTPYRRSWETQYF	TGTGCCAGCACCCCCTATCGGCGGTCGTGGGAGACCCAGTACTTC
TRBV18	few	TRBJ1-2	TRBD1	CASSPRQGGRDDYGYTF	TGTGCCAGCTCACCCCGACAGGGAGGTCGGGATGACTATGGCTACACCTTC
TRBV18	many	TRBJ2-3	TRBD2	CASSRTSGALTDTQYF	TGTGCCAGCTCACGGACTAGCGGGGCCTTGACAGATACGCAGTATTTT
TRBV29-1	few	TRBJ2-1	.	CSVEVGSGGFSYNEQFF	TGCAGCGTTGAAGTTGGATCGGGTGGGTTTTCCTACAATGAGCAGTTCTTC
TRBV5-1	.	TRBJ2-7	TRBD1	CASRRGGQGSYEQYF	TGCGCCAGCAGGAGAGGAGGACAGGGTTCCTACGAGCAGTACTTC
TRBV5-6	few	TRBJ2-7	TRBD2	CASSLEAGTSVREQYF	TGTGCCAGCAGCTTGGAGGCTGGGACTAGCGTGAGAGAGCAGTACTTC
TRBV6-2/TRBV6-3	.	TRBJ2-1	.	CVSSSGSGSYNEQFF	TGTGTCAGCAGTTCAGGGAGTGGCTCCTACAATGAGCAGTTCTTC
TRBV7-3	many	TRBJ1-1	.	CASSLHRVSTEAFF	TGTGCCAGCAGCTTACACAGGGTAAGCACTGAAGCTTTCTTT
TRBV6-1	few	TRBJ1-4	.	CASRPTGYATNEKLFF	TGTGCCAGCAGACCTACAGGGTACGCAACTAATGAAAAACTGTTTTTT
TRBV9	many	TRBJ1-1	.	CASSVLRGGVSPNTEAFF	TGTGCCAGCAGCGTATTGAGGGGAGGCGTTTCCCCGAACACTGAAGCTTTCTTT
TRBV7-8	many	TRBJ2-2	.	CASRGSANTGELFF	TGTGCCAGCAGGGGGTCGGCGAACACCGGGGAGCTGTTTTTT
TRBV10-3	.	TRBJ2-1	TRBD2	CAISSPVGGDEQFF	TGTGCCATCAGTTCCCCCGTGGGGGGGGATGAGCAGTTCTTC
TRBV27	few	TRBJ1-2	TRBD1	CASSRDRGSPGGYTF	TGTGCCAGCAGCAGGGACAGGGGATCCCCCGGTGGCTACACCTTC
TRBV3-1	many	TRBJ2-3	.	CASSQAADDTDTQYF	TGTGCCAGCAGCCAAGCTGCGGACGACACAGATACGCAGTATTTT
TRBV2	.	TRBJ2-3	.	CASNREIRQYF	TGTGCCAGCAACAGGGAAATTAGGCAGTATTTT
TRBV20-1	many	TRBJ1-1	.	CSARVGINTEAFF	TGCAGTGCTAGGGTGGGGATAAACACTGAAGCTTTCTTT
TRBV25-1	.	TRBJ1-2	.	CASSVAGAYGYTF	TGTGCCAGCAGTGTAGCGGGGGCGTATGGCTACACCTTC
TRBV5-6	.	TRBJ1-4	.	CASSRGGREKLFF	TGTGCCAGCAGCCGAGGGGGTCGCGAAAAACTGTTTTTT
TRBV12-3/TRBV12-4	many	TRBJ1-5	.	CASSFGTTNQPQHF	TGTGCCAGCAGTTTCGGGACGACAAATCAGCCCCAGCATTTT
TRBV3-1	.	TRBJ2-1	TRBD2	CASSFRLAGGLGEQFF	TGTGCCAGCAGCTTTCGGCTAGCGGGGGGGCTAGGTGAGCAGTTCTTC
TRBV20-1	.	TRBJ1-6	.	CSASDLSSYNSPLHF	TGCAGTGCCTCCGACTTGAGCTCCTATAATTCACCCCTCCACTTT
TRBV7-3	many	TRBJ2-7	TRBD1	CASSTGTGYEQYF	TGTGCCAGCAGCACCGGGACAGGATACGAGCAGTACTTC
TRBV12-3/TRBV12-4	many	TRBJ1-1	.	CASSLGPILSEAFF	TGTGCCAGCAGTTTGGGGCCAATATTGTCTGAAGCTTTCTTT
TRBV2	many	TRBJ1-1	TRBD1	CASRETGGSTEAFF	TGTGCCAGCAGGGAGACAGGGGGGAGCACTGAAGCTTTCTTT
TRBV5-4	many	TRBJ2-5	.	CASSSRGPETQYF	TGTGCCAGCAGCTCGCGGGGCCCCGAGACCCAGTACTTC
TRBV13	many	TRBJ1-4	.	CASSNRQEAEKLFF	TGTGCCAGCAGCAATCGACAGGAGGCTGAAAAACTGTTTTTT
TRBV30	.	TRBJ2-5	TRBD2	CAWSLRGGYETQYF	TGTGCCTGGAGTCTCCGGGGGGGGTATGAGACCCAGTACTTC
TRBV7-9	few	TRBJ2-1	TRBD2	CASSSGRTSGGADEQFF	TGTGCCAGCAGCTCGGGGAGGACTAGCGGGGGGGCCGATGAGCAGTTCTTC
TRBV2	many	TRBJ1-5	TRBD1	CASSPRQGPKAQHF	TGTGCCAGCAGTCCACGACAGGGGCCAAAGGCCCAGCATTTT
TRBV3-1	.	TRBJ2-1	TRBD1	CASSDRGQGPTLGKFF	TGTGCCAGCAGCGATCGGGGACAGGGGCCAACGTTGGGGAAGTTCTTC
TRBV5-1	many	TRBJ2-2	TRBD2	CASSPSGGRNTGELFF	TGTGCCAGCAGTCCTAGCGGGGGGCGGAACACCGGGGAGCTGTTTTTT